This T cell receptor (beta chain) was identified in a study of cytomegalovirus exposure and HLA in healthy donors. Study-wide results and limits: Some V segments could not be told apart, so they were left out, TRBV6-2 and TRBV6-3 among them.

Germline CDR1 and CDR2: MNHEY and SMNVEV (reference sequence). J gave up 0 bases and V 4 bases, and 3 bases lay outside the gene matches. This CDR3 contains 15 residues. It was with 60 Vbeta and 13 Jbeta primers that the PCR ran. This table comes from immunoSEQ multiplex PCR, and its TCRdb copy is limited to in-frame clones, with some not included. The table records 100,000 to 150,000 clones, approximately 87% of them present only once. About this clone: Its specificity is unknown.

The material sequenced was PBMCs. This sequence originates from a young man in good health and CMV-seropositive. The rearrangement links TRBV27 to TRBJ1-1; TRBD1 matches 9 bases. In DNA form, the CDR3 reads TGTGCCAGCAGTTGGACAGGGGAAATGAACACTGAAGCTTTCTTT. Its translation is CASSWTGEMNTEAFF.